This TCR beta chain is drawn from a study of Ad26.COV2.S vaccination and SARS-CoV-2 variants. Study information: Donor allocation was to the COV1001 Ad26.COV2.S trial arm. The authors gave Ad26.COV2.S intramuscularly, either once or twice 56 days apart.

Assay used: immunoSEQ multiplex PCR; TCRdb lists only in-frame clones, some missing. Of more than 300,000 clones detected, roughly 86% appear once; the ten largest clones hold roughly 1.9%. The germline V gene has CDR1 LNHDA and CDR2 SQIVND (reference sequence). V was clipped by 3 bases and J by 4 bases, with 13 bases between them. The CDR3 is made up of 15 amino acids. The treatment: around 19 received Ad26.COV2.S at low or high dose, single or two shots; a few received placebo; per-sample allocation not given. The samples were gathered on day 63 after the first injection of vaccine or placebo. Boston provided a donor who was an adult aged 18-55 years.

The sequencing used peripheral blood, collected in a trial of Ad26.COV2.S vaccine versus placebo. The genes are TRBV19 and TRBJ1-5; D gene ambiguous. The source of this sequence is a person between 18 and 65 years old who received the Ad26.COV2.S COVID-19 vaccine or a placebo. CDR3 protein: CASSIPQSINQPQHF. The CDR3 DNA is TGTGCCAGTAGTATCCCCCAGAGCATAAATCAGCCCCAGCATTTT.